This entry features one TCR beta chain sequence. Its antigen remains unknown. At one boundary the junction diverges from the germline segment, which might be a read error. Sequencing of the DNA from cultured CD4+ T cells was carried out with the Oncomine TCR Beta short-read assay. TCRdb re-called the PCR reads through MiXCR, storing one row per CDR3 protein. The repertoire has around 15,000 distinct CDR3 sequences, roughly 59% of them found once; the top ten carry 4.5% to 6.5%. This sample was taken from a study of vaccination and CD4 T cells after COVID-19. For the study at large: Convalescents were six males and four females, two of them Hispanic.

This CDR3 has 15 residues. Noted treatment: roughly 10-day PBMC culture with coronavirus spike peptide pools or control peptides (ViraFEST assay). Per well, 1.5 million to 2.5 million PBMCs were cultured in the presence of around 11 IU/ml IL-2 and 10 ug/ml peptide pools. This TCR was recovered from a human donor who had recovered from COVID-19. Sequenced here: CD4+ T cells from blood, cultured in vitro, sampled after SARS-CoV-2 vaccination. The chain links TRBV5-3 to TRBJ2-7; D not certain. TRBV5-3 is reported as an ORF; its role is uncertain. The CDR3 coding sequence is TGTGCCAGCAGCTTATGGGGTCCCCCCGGATCCGAGCAGTACTTC. Translation: CASSLWGPPGSEQYF.